This T cell receptor (beta chain) was found in a study of Graves' ophthalmopathy and Graves' hyperthyroidism. Ophthalmopathic donors had moderate-to-severe activity, CAS ≥3 and NOSPECS ≥4, with disease that had lasted under 3 months. Fresh peripheral blood, around 10 ml, was the PBMC source. The authors amplified TCR beta CDR3 regions from RNA transcripts. The authors performed first-round RT-PCR with HTBI primers and then a second-round multiplex PCR. One entry per CDR3 protein results from TCRdb running MiXCR on the multiplex PCR reads. The repertoire holds over 150,000 distinct CDR3 sequences, with roughly 37% as singletons. This CDR3 spans 13 amino acids. The V and J ends lost 1 base and 4 bases respectively, with 5 bases between them. Germline CDR1 reads SNHLY; CDR2 reads FYNNEI. This clonotype occurred many times. The antigen remains unidentified. Broader study findings: Blood also contained most of the expanded thyroid clonotypes above 0.001 frequency.

Sequenced: peripheral blood. This TCR derives from a middle-aged woman with Graves' ophthalmopathy. The rearrangement links TRBV2 to TRBJ1-3; D is uncertain. The CDR3 here is CASSEGPGNTIYF. In DNA, the CDR3 is TGTGCCAGCAGTGAAGGGCCGGGAAACACCATATATTTT.